This T cell receptor (beta chain) was retrieved from a study of blood T cell repertoires in COVID-19 (dated by TCRdb to about 2020). Looking at the study overall: Collaborator samples came from the United States, Italy and Spain and covered acute and convalescent phases of COVID-19. The material from the prospective study consisted of cDNA or gDNA derived from T cells, B-cell-depleted T cells, or PBMCs. The dataset comprised deeply sampled blood TCRbeta repertoires from subjects exposed to, actively infected with, or recovered from COVID-19. The repertoires were released in a freely available public database meant as a resource for research on the immune response to SARS-CoV-2. Samples were obtained from the ongoing ImmuneRACE study (first 160 participants) and from about 1,300 subjects provided by 6 global collaborators. A de-identified subject ID, COVID-19 status, age in years and sex were almost always included in the sample metadata. HLA class I and class II types, where available, came from metadata supplied by the sample provider rather than from assay-based typing. The study at large found these results: The quantity of clinical and demographic metadata differed by source and by participant and was supplied without curation.

Participants in the prospective study were aged roughly 18 to 100 years, lived in about two dozen United States geographic areas, and enrolled through a virtual design. To assign participants to cohorts, the prospective study relied on clinical history that participants themselves reported in a screening survey and a study questionnaire. Mobile phlebotomists in the prospective study collected whole blood, serum and a nasopharyngeal or oropharyngeal swab from every participant. Additional blood draws and questionnaires over an approximately 2-month period could optionally be provided by prospective study participants. Before DNA extraction, blood samples from the prospective study were shipped at room temperature or frozen. As regards this clone: What antigen it recognizes has not been identified. Per-base quality was not reported, and no clone a single base away is much larger than it.

TCRbeta CDR3 regions were amplified from genomic DNA by means of the immunoSEQ Assay, a bias-controlled multiplex PCR. The paper's processing steps were these. The number of nucleated cells in each sample was estimated from the amplification of reference gene primers within the assay. To quantify the absolute abundance of each unique TCRbeta CDR3 rearrangement, sequence reads were collapsed and filtered. For each sample, productive Simpson clonality was calculated as the square root of Simpson's diversity index across productive rearrangements. The table comes from immuneACCESS by way of TCRdb, which keeps in-frame sequences with V and J called. Part of the clones is missing from these tables; in studies checked, under half for an unresolved V gene and the rest for unknown reasons. For V, J and clone size, that table is used; D and trimming come from the DNA. The sample table lists 250,000 to 350,000 clones, 85% to 90% of them with a count of one. Around 4.3% of the sample belongs to the ten largest clones.

This TCR came from a woman aged 18-35 years with acute COVID-19. The sequencing sample was made of PBMCs or T cells enriched from blood (not recorded which).

The CDR3 reads as follows: CASSESREYTDTQYF. The bases read TGTGCCAGCAGTGAATCGAGAGAATACACAGATACGCAGTATTTT. The chain joins TRBV25-1 to TRBJ2-3; the D gene cannot be named for sure. There are 15 amino acids in the CDR3, from cysteine to phenylalanine inclusive. CDR3 DNA only is kept here, 45 bases in frame from base 1. The germline V gene gives CDR1 as MGHDK and CDR2 as SYGVNS. V is reduced by 1 base and J by 2 bases, leaving a spacing of 10 bases between them. Extended through the reference TRBV25-1 and TRBJ2-3 proteins, this CDR3 yields the full variable domain: EADIYQTPRYLVIGTGKKITLECSQTMGHDKMYWYQQDPGMELHLIHYSYGVNSTEKGDLSSESTVSRIRTEHFPLTLESARPSHTSQYLCASSESREYTDTQYFGPGTRLTVL.